These 13 T cell receptor beta chains were sequenced from one sample in a study of T cell responses to AZD1222 COVID-19 vaccine. The data were produced by immunoSEQ multiplex PCR, yet TCRdb's version contains in-frame clones alone and is incomplete. Of 100,000 to 150,000 clones in the sample, approximately 92% were seen once. The source was peripheral blood, collected on day 0 of AZD1222 vaccination. The source is an adult in good health.

This chain connects TRBV4-1 to TRBJ1-2; D is possibly TRBD1 (6 bases). Germline CDR1 and CDR2: MGHRA and YSYEKL. Trimming took 6 bases from V and 9 from J, leaving 20 bases between them. This CDR3 comprises 14 residues. The CDR3 sequence is CASSSGTTPGSYTF. The DNA for the CDR3 is TGCGCCAGCAGTTCCGGGACAACCCCCGGGAGCTACACCTTC.

The J gene is TRBJ1-2, the V gene TRBV3-1 (or the pseudogene TRBV3-2); D is ambiguous. Germline V gene sequence: CDR1 LGHDT, CDR2 YNNKEL (reference sequence). CDR3 length: 13 residues. V shed 4 bases and J shed 1 base, with 7 bases lying between them. CDR3 in amino acids: CASSPARNYGYTF. In nucleotides, the CDR3 is TGTGCCAGCAGCCCCGCCCGTAACTATGGCTACACCTTC.

In this sample, this clone turned up once. The gene calls are TRBV4-3 and TRBJ2-1; 8 nucleotides agree with TRBD2. The CDR3 is made up of 15 amino acids. Germline V lookup: CDR1 LGHNA, CDR2 YSLEER. V lost 3 bases and J lost 0; bases outside the gene matches: 1. The CDR3 region is CASSHGTSSYNEQFF. The CDR3 nucleotides read TGCGCCAGCAGCCACGGGACTAGCTCCTACAATGAGCAGTTCTTC.

This clone was seen a single time. The chain has TRBV10-3 and TRBJ1-4, with a possible D match to TRBD1 (6 bases). This CDR3 region has 16 residues. Germline V CDR1 and CDR2: ENHRY, SYGVKD. Deletions cut 3 bases from V and 4 bases from J, with 15 bases between. The CDR3 loop reads CAISERRGAVNEKLFF. DNA for the CDR3: TGTGCCATCAGTGAACGGCGGGGGGCGGTTAATGAAAAACTGTTTTTT.

V and J are TRBV9 and TRBJ1-6; D is unresolved. V was shortened by 3 bases and J by 9 bases, with 22 bases between the two germline ends. Germline CDR1 is SGDLS and CDR2 is YYNGEE. The CDR3 is 17 amino acids. In nucleotides, the CDR3 is TGTGCCAGCAGCGCCCTCGACCGCCCTGGGATAATTTCACCCCTCCACTTT. Translation gives CASSALDRPGIISPLHF.

This rearrangement joins TRBV3-1 (or the pseudogene TRBV3-2) to TRBJ1-2; weak D call: TRBD1 (6 bases). The CDR3 extends over 11 amino acids. Trimming pared 2 bases from V and 8 bases from J, leaving 6 bases between. Germline CDR1 LGHDT, CDR2 YNNKEL (reference sequence). Written as DNA, the CDR3 is TGTGCCAGCAGCCAAAGGGGGGGCTACACCTTC. Its protein product is CASSQRGGYTF.

The chain has TRBV4-1 and TRBJ2-1; D uncertain. CDR1 is MGHRA, CDR2 YSYEKL, per germline. V was shortened by 1 base and J by 10 bases, with 14 bases between the two germline ends. CDR3 size: 14 residues. The CDR3 bases are TGCGCCAGCAGCCAAGGTCTAACGGGTAGGGAGCAGTTCTTC. Residues: CASSQGLTGREQFF.

As regards this clone: A much larger clone is a single base away; this may be a read error. Within the sample, other DNA sequences also encode this same CDR3. V is TRBV28 and J is TRBJ1-2; D is ambiguous. The V end was cut by 5 bases, the J end by 8 bases, with 9 bases between. The germline V gene has CDR1 MDHEN and CDR2 SYDVKM. The CDR3 is made up of 11 amino acids. This CDR3 is CASSHPGGYTF. As DNA, the CDR3 is TGTGCCAGCAGTCACCCCGGAGGCTACACCTTC.

Regarding this clone: Other DNA sequences within the sample encode an identical CDR3. This CDR3 reads CAWSVSSYGYTF. The CDR3 DNA is TGTGCCTGGAGTGTTTCGTCCTATGGCTACACCTTC. The V call is TRBV30, the J call TRBJ1-2; D ambiguous. The V end was cut by 0 bases, the J end by 4 bases, with 6 bases between. Per the germline V gene, CDR1 is GTSNPN and CDR2 is SVGIG (reference sequence). CDR3 size: 12 residues.

The chain carries TRBV3-1 (or the pseudogene TRBV3-2) and TRBJ1-2, with D hard to call. The V end lost 2 bases, the J end lost 5 bases, and 9 bases lay between the germline ends. Per germline, CDR1 LGHDT and CDR2 YNNKEL (reference sequence). The CDR3 consists of 13 residues. CDR3 coding DNA: TGTGCCAGCAGCCAAACGGCTTCATATGGCTACACCTTC. This codes for CASSQTASYGYTF.

This rearrangement joins TRBV4-3 to TRBJ2-1; TRBD2 agrees at 13 bases. Trimming removed 4 bases from V and 8 bases from J; junction bases left unmatched: 5. From germline, CDR1 is LGHNA and CDR2 YSLEER. The CDR3 runs to 15 residues. CDR3 sequence reads: CASSRTSGSVYEQFF. CDR3 DNA sequence: TGCGCCAGCAGCCGGACTAGCGGGAGTGTCTATGAGCAGTTCTTC.

The CDR3 sequence: CASSLYGSSYNEQFF. The CDR3 DNA reads as TGTGCCAGCAGCTTATACGGAAGCTCCTACAATGAGCAGTTCTTC. The chain links TRBV7-3 to TRBJ2-1; D not resolved. Trimming left V 2 bases short and J 0 bases short, with 8 bases between. CDR3 length equals 15 residues. Germline V CDR1 and CDR2: SGHTA, FQGTGA.

The chain is built from TRBV5-5 and TRBJ2-2, with TRBD2 identical over 12 bases. Germline CDR1 is SGHKS and CDR2 is YYEKEE (reference sequence). CDR3 length: 16 amino acids. J gave up 5 bases and V 4 bases, and 6 bases lay outside the gene matches. The CDR3: CASSQTSGRGTGELFF. CDR3 in DNA: TGTGCCAGCAGCCAGACTAGCGGGAGAGGTACCGGGGAGCTGTTTTTT. The variable domain in full, with the rest retrieved from reference TRBV5-5 and TRBJ2-2, is DAGVTQSPTHLIKTRGQQVTLRCSPISGHKSVSWYQQVLGQGPQFIFQYYEKEERGRGNFPDRFSARQFPNYSSELNVNALLLGDSALYLCASSQTSGRGTGELFFGEGSRLTVL.